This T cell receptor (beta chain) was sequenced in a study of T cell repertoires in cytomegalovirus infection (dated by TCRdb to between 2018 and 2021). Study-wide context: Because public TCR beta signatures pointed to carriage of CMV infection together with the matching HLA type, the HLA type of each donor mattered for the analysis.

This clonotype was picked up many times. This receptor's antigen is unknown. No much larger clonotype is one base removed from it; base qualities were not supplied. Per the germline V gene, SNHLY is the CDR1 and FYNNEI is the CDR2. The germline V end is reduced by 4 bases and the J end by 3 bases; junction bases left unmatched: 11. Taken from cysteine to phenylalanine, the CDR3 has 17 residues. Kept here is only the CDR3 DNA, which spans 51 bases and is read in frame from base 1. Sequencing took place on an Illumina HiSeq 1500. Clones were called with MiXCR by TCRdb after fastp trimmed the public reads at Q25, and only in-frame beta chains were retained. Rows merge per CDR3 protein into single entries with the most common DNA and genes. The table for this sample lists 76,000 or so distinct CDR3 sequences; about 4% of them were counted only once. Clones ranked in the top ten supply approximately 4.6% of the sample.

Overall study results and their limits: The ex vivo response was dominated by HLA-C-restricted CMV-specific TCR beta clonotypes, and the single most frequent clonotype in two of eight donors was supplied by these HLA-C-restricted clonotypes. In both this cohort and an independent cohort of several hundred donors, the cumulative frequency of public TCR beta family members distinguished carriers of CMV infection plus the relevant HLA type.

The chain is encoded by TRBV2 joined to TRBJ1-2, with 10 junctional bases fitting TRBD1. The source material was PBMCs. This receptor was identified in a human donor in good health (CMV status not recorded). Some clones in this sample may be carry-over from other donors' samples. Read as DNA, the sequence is TGTGCCAGCAGTGTACGAACCGGGACAGGGGTGGACTATGGCTACACCTTC. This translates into CASSVRTGTGVDYGYTF.